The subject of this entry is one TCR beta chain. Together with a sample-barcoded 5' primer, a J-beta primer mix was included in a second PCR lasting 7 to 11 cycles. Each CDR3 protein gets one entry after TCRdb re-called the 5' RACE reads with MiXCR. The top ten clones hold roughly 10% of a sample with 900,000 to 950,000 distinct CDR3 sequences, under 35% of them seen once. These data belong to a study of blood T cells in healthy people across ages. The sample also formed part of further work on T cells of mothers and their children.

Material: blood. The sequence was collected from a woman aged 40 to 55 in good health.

CDR3 nucleotides: TGCAGTGCTAGATCTACAGGGATCAGCAATCAGCCCCAGCATTTT. Amino acids: CSARSTGISNQPQHF. This chain links TRBV20-1 with TRBJ1-5; perhaps TRBD1 as D (6 bases). The V and J ends lost 2 bases and 1 base respectively, with 12 bases between them. Germline CDR1 reads DFQATT; CDR2 reads SNEGSKA (reference sequence). This CDR3 is 15 amino acids long.